This T cell receptor beta chain was sequenced during a study of CD8 T cells in ankylosing spondylitis. General study results and limits: Researchers report that disease-linked clones proved CD8+ and relatively rare in peripheral blood. Typical of ankylosing spondylitis blood, it appeared, was a TCR beta motif of under 10 highly homologous variants.

The TCR beta libraries were generated through quantitative 5'-RACE incorporating molecular barcodes. TCRdb recomputed calls from the 5' RACE reads with MiXCR, one row per CDR3 protein. Here the sample spans approximately 350,000 distinct CDR3 sequences, about 15% being singletons. After removal of 10 bases from V and 3 bases from J, the junction contained 9 bases not matched to a gene. The CDR3 consists of 14 residues. Per germline, CDR1 SEHNR and CDR2 FQNEAQ (reference sequence). This clonotype was seen more than once but under ten times. Its antigen is unidentified. What was sequenced was blood, either unsorted or a sorted T cell fraction (not recorded which). The source is a male donor with ankylosing spondylitis or in good health (not recorded which). The chain is built from TRBV7-9 and TRBJ2-3; 8 nucleotides match TRBD2. CDR3 region: CANREAGETDTQYF. Written as DNA, the CDR3 is TGTGCCAACAGGGAAGCGGGGGAGACAGATACGCAGTATTTT.